A single sample is the source of the 20 T cell receptor beta chains below, sequenced in a study of T cells in tumors after PD-1 blockade. Sequencing was performed with immunoSEQ multiplex PCR; in TCRdb, only in-frame clones are kept and a portion is missing. This sample has about 48,000 clones, with approximately 81% found just once. Sequenced here: PBMCs, sampled before anti-PD-1 treatment. The source of these receptors is a human donor with basal cell carcinoma.

The gene calls are TRBV18 and TRBJ2-3, with 8 bases aligning to TRBD2. The CDR3 loop spans 14 amino acids. Germline CDR1 reads KGHSH; CDR2 reads LQKENI. After removal of 4 bases from V and 2 bases from J, the junction contained 2 bases not matched to a gene. The CDR3 loop reads CASSRAGVTDTQYF. As DNA, the CDR3 is TGTGCCAGCTCACGAGCGGGGGTCACAGATACGCAGTATTTT.

The CDR3 bases are TGTGCCAGCAGCTTCGGACTACCTCCCGGGGAGCTGTTTTTT. Translating it yields CASSFGLPPGELFF. This chain links TRBV9 with TRBJ2-2; possible D gene TRBD2, 6 bases. Germline values: CDR1 SGDLS, CDR2 YYNGEE. Trimming cost V 4 bases and J 6 bases, with 13 bases left between them. There are 14 residues in the CDR3.

The rearrangement uses TRBV7-2 and TRBJ2-7, with TRBD2 identical over 7 bases. This CDR3 has 15 amino acids. Germline V gene lookup returns CDR1 SGHTA and CDR2 FQGNSA. Trimming at V came to 3 bases and at J to 3 bases, leaving 8 bases not matched to a gene. In nucleotides, the CDR3 is TGTGCCAGCAGCTTCGGGCTAGCGGCCTACTACGAGCAGTACTTC. Amino acid sequence: CASSFGLAAYYEQYF.

V is TRBV6-5 and J is TRBJ1-2; TRBD1 is a possible D gene (5 bases). Germline V gene sequence: CDR1 MNHEY, CDR2 SVGAGI. The CDR3 sequence is 14 residues long. The V end was cut by 6 bases, the J end by 3 bases, with 14 bases between. Here the CDR3 reads CASSAGSGYYGYTF. As DNA, the CDR3 is TGTGCCAGCAGCGCCGGTTCAGGGTACTATGGCTACACCTTC.

The V call is TRBV30, the J call TRBJ1-1, with unresolved D. Looked up from germline, CDR1 is GTSNPN and CDR2 is SVGIG (reference sequence). CDR3 size: 12 residues. V was clipped by 0 bases and J by 9 bases, with 11 bases between them. CDR3 bases: TGTGCCTGGAGTGTACCGGGCGCTAAAGCTTTCTTT. Amino acid sequence: CAWSVPGAKAFF.

This chain joins TRBV9 and TRBJ2-3; D is unresolved. Per germline, CDR1 SGDLS and CDR2 YYNGEE. This CDR3 has 15 amino acids. Trimming pared 0 bases from V and 3 bases from J, leaving 11 bases between. DNA of the CDR3: TGTGCCAGCAGCGTAGAGGAGAGGACGACAGATACGCAGTATTTT. Its protein is CASSVEERTTDTQYF.

This clone was counted between two and nine times. The V call is TRBV6-1, the J call TRBJ1-4; TRBD1 might be the D (6 bases). CDR1 and CDR2 (germline): MNHNS, SASEGT. V was trimmed by 2 bases and J by 5 bases, leaving 12 bases between them. This CDR3 has 15 amino acids. Written as DNA, the CDR3 is TGTGCCAGCAGTGAATCCCAGCAGGGGAATGAAAAACTGTTTTTT. Its translation is CASSESQQGNEKLFF.

This chain joins TRBV11-3 and TRBJ2-3; D is unclear. CDR3 size: 11 residues. V was trimmed by 5 bases and J by 7 bases, leaving 7 bases between them. Germline assignment: CDR1 SGHNT and CDR2 YENEEA. CDR3 in DNA: TGTGCCAGCAGCCTTGGGAATACGCAGTATTTT. It specifies CASSLGNTQYF.

The chain uses TRBV12-3 or TRBV12-4 and TRBJ2-5; TRBD2 might be the D (5 bases). The CDR3 is made up of 13 amino acids. Trimming removed 0 bases from V and 5 bases from J, with 7 bases in between. The CDR3 protein is CASSLAGSETQYF. The CDR3 DNA sequence: TGTGCCAGCAGTTTAGCAGGGAGCGAGACCCAGTACTTC.

In DNA, the CDR3 is TGCGCCAGCAGCTTAGACGGATCAGGGATTATCTACGAGCAGTACTTC. It is translated as CASSLDGSGIIYEQYF. The chain joins TRBV5-1 to TRBJ2-7, with D perhaps TRBD1 (5 bases). The CDR3 covers 16 residues. Germline lookup yields CDR1 SGHRS and CDR2 YFSETQ. V was trimmed by 2 bases and J by 3 bases, leaving 18 bases between them.

V is TRBV27 and J is TRBJ1-1; TRBD1 matches at 9 bases. Germline lookup yields CDR1 MNHEY and CDR2 SMNVEV (reference sequence). This CDR3 comprises 14 residues. J gave up 1 base and V 5 bases, and 2 bases lay outside the gene matches. The CDR3 DNA reads TGTGCCAGCAGTCGACAGGGGGAGAACACTGAAGCTTTCTTT. Protein: CASSRQGENTEAFF.

The rearrangement uses TRBV6-1 and TRBJ1-3; no reliable D call. Trimming took 1 base from V and 0 from J, leaving 7 bases between them. The CDR3 runs 15 residues. The V gene's germline CDR1 is MNHNS and CDR2 SASEGT. CDR3 nucleotides: TGTGCCAGCAGTGAAGACAGACTCTCTGGAAACACCATATATTTT. Its protein is CASSEDRLSGNTIYF.

The gene calls are TRBV28 and TRBJ2-5; D is perhaps TRBD2 (5 bases). Germline V gene data show CDR1 as MDHEN and CDR2 as SYDVKM. The CDR3 covers 16 residues. The V and J ends lost 4 bases and 5 bases respectively, with 20 bases between them. The chain's CDR3 is CASSSLDFGRMETQYF. The CDR3 DNA is TGTGCCAGCAGTTCCCTGGACTTCGGACGTATGGAGACCCAGTACTTC.

The CDR3 sequence is CASSWTGDSPLHF. The CDR3 nucleotides are TGTGCCAGCAGTTGGACAGGGGATTCACCCCTCCACTTT. J is TRBJ1-6 and V is TRBV7-9; TRBD1 agrees at 9 bases. The junction had 2 bases not matched to a gene; V was cut back by 6 bases and J by 8 bases. This CDR3 is built from 13 residues. Germline-derived CDR1 and CDR2 are SEHNR and FQNEAQ (reference sequence).

The chain recombines TRBV24-1 with TRBJ1-5; a weak D match, TRBD1 (5 bases). Trimming removed 2 bases from V and 3 bases from J, with 7 bases in between. From germline, CDR1 is KGHDR and CDR2 SFDVKD. This CDR3 has 14 residues. The CDR3 spells CATSDSRDNQPQHF. The DNA for the CDR3 is TGTGCCACCAGTGATTCCAGGGACAATCAGCCCCAGCATTTT.

As DNA, the CDR3 is TGTGCCAGCCGGAACCCGGACTATTGGGGGTATTCACCCCTCCACTTT. Translated: CASRNPDYWGYSPLHF. The chain uses TRBV27 and TRBJ1-6; D might be TRBD1 (5 bases). This CDR3 contains 16 residues. Looked up from germline, CDR1 is MNHEY and CDR2 is SMNVEV (reference sequence). V dropped 8 bases and J dropped 8 bases, with 22 bases sitting between them.

V and J are TRBV10-1 and TRBJ1-2; TRBD1 matches at 9 bases. Germline CDR1 and CDR2: WNHNN and SYGVQD (reference sequence). Trimming at V came to 5 bases and at J to 4 bases, leaving 8 bases not matched to a gene. The CDR3 totals 15 residues. CDR3 nucleotide sequence: TGCGCCAGCAGTCGGACAGGGGCCCCTGGCTATGGCTACACCTTC. This translates into CASSRTGAPGYGYTF.

This clone has only one observation. The chain joins TRBV19 to TRBJ2-5, with D uncertain. The germline V gene has CDR1 LNHDA and CDR2 SQIVND (reference sequence). The CDR3 spans 14 residues. Trimming cost V 0 bases and J 1 base, with 6 bases left between them. The CDR3 DNA is TGTGCCAGTAGTATAGAGGCGTCCCAAGAGACCCAGTACTTC. Protein: CASSIEASQETQYF. Variable domain in full (rest from reference TRBV19 and TRBJ2-5): DGGITQSPKYLFRKEGQNVTLSCEQNLNHDAMYWYRQDPGQGLRLIYYSQIVNDFQKGDIAEGYSVSREKKESFPLTVTSAQKNPTAFYLCASSIEASQETQYFGPGTRLLVL.

The chain employs TRBV30 and TRBJ2-2; D is perhaps TRBD1 or TRBD2 (6 bases each). The germline CDR1 and CDR2 sequences are GTSNPN and SVGIG (reference sequence). The CDR3 is made up of 14 amino acids. Trimming removed 3 bases from V and 7 bases from J, with 15 bases in between. The CDR3 sequence: CAWRRGDRHGELFF. In DNA, the CDR3 is TGTGCCTGGAGGAGGGGGGACCGGCACGGGGAGCTGTTTTTT. The variable domain in full, with the rest retrieved from reference TRBV30 and TRBJ2-2, is SQTIHQWPATLVQPVGSPLSLECTVEGTSNPNLYWYRQAAGRGLQLLFYSVGIGQISSEVPQNLSASRPQDRQFILSSKKLLLSDSGFYLCAWRRGDRHGELFFGEGSRLTVL.

This clone was seen once. This sequence joins TRBV12-5 and TRBJ1-2; D might be TRBD1 (6 bases). This CDR3 is 16 amino acids long. The germline V gene encodes CDR1 LGHNT and CDR2 FRNRAP. Trimming cost V 2 bases and J 1 base, with 14 bases left between them. In DNA, the CDR3 is TGTGCTAGTGGTTTGCCCGTTCAGGGGTTTAACTATGGCTACACCTTC. It codes for CASGLPVQGFNYGYTF.